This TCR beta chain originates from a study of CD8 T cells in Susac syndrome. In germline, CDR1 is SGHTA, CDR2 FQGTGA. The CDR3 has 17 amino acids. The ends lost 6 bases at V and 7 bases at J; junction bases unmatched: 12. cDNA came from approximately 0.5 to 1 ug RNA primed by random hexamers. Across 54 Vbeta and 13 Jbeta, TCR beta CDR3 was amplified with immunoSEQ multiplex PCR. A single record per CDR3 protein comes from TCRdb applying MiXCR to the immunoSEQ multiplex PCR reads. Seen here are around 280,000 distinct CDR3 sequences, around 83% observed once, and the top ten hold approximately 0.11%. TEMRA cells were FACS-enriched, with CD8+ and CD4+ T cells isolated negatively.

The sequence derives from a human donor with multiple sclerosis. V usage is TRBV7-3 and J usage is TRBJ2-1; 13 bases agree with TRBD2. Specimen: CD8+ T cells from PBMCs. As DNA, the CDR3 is TGTGCCAGCAGACTTAACTCCGGGACTAGCGGGGAGAATGAGCAGTTCTTC. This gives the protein CASRLNSGTSGENEQFF.